This record concerns one T cell receptor beta chain sequence. No antigen is known for it. cDNA came from about 0.5 to 1 ug RNA primed by random hexamers. Amplification of TCR beta CDR3 was carried out by immunoSEQ multiplex PCR, which covered 54 Vbeta and 13 Jbeta segments. TCRdb re-analysed the immunoSEQ multiplex PCR reads in MiXCR, keeping a single row per CDR3 protein. The sample has approximately 220,000 distinct CDR3 sequences, around 90% seen once. These data are taken from a study of CD8 T cells in Susac syndrome. Negative magnetic isolation gave CD8+ and CD4+ cells; FACS enriched CD8+ TEMRA. Overall study results and limits: The relatively small number of individuals in the TCR sequencing and HLA analysis was acknowledged by the study.

The V gene's germline CDR1 is MNHNS and CDR2 SASEGT. CDR3 length: 11 amino acids. V was pared by 7 bases and J by 7 bases, with 11 bases between. The source of this sequence is a human donor with multiple sclerosis. V and J are TRBV6-1 and TRBJ2-7; weak D call: TRBD2 (6 bases). The sample consisted of CD8+ T cells from PBMCs. CDR3 coding DNA: TGTGCCAGCACTGAGGGAGGTGAGCAGTACTTC. Amino acids: CASTEGGEQYF.